The rows below give T cell receptor beta chains drawn from one sample of a study of cytotoxic CD8 clonotypes in ibrutinib-treated CLL. The repertoire was sequenced with immunoSEQ multiplex PCR; TCRdb's copy has only in-frame clones and lacks some. The repertoire holds about 29,000 clones, with 62% as singletons. Sequenced here: PBMCs, sampled before ibrutinib treatment. Source of these receptors: a human donor with chronic lymphocytic leukemia. Both conserved end residues are part of each CDR3. D genes are given only for firm matches. Expanded clones are given a class, and other clones once, few, many or no size at all.

>TRBJ2-3|TRBV9|.|.
TGTGCCAGCAGCGTAGTTGCGGGGTCTAGCACAGATACGCAGTATTTT
CASSVVAGSSTDTQYF
>TRBJ2-3|TRBV7-3|TRBD1|.
TGTGCCAGCAGCCGGACAGGGGAGGAGGTAGATACGCAGTATTTT
CASSRTGEEVDTQYF
>TRBJ2-3|TRBV6-5|.|once
TGTGCCAGCAGTTTCTTCTCGACAGGTTCTACAGATACGCAGTATTTT
CASSFFSTGSTDTQYF
>TRBJ2-1|TRBV15|.|.
TGTGCCACCAGTAGTAGCGTCAGTGAGCAGTTCTTC
CATSSSVSEQFF
>TRBJ1-3|TRBV6-1|TRBD1|.
TGTGCCAGCAGACAGGGGGAATGGGCTGGAAACACCATATATTTT
CASRQGEWAGNTIYF
>TRBJ2-7|TRBV10-3|.|few
TGTGCCATCCGAAGCGGGCAGGCCTACGAGCAGTACTTC
CAIRSGQAYEQYF
>TRBJ2-7|TRBV29-1|.|few
TGCAGCGTAGCCTCCTCGGGGTACGAGCAGTACTTC
CSVASSGYEQYF
>TRBJ2-5|TRBV5-1|.|.
TGCGCCAGCGGTCAGGTTCAAGAGACCCAGTACTTC
CASGQVQETQYF
>TRBJ1-1|TRBV4-2|.|.
TGTGCCAGCAGCCAAGAGACTCGTATGAACACTGAAGCTTTCTTT
CASSQETRMNTEAFF
>TRBJ2-1|TRBV5-6|.|.
TGTGCCAGCAGCATCAGAGTGGATGAGCAGTTCTTC
CASSIRVDEQFF
>TRBJ2-2|TRBV6-5|.|.
TGTGCCAGCAGTTACTCGATAAGGAGGTGGTCCGGGGAGCTGTTTTTT
CASSYSIRRWSGELFF
>TRBJ1-6|TRBV7-3|TRBD1|.
TGTGCCAGCAGCTTAAGACAGGGGGGAGGTTCACCCCTCCACTTT
CASSLRQGGGSPLHF
>TRBJ2-7|TRBV4-1|.|.
TGCGCCAGCAGCCAAGATTTTCCGTACTCCTACGAGCAGTACTTC
CASSQDFPYSYEQYF
>TRBJ2-1|TRBV4-1|.|.
TGCGCCAGCAGCCTTCTCTTTGGGGTAGCCTACAATGAGCAGTTCTTC
CASSLLFGVAYNEQFF
>TRBJ1-6|TRBV7-3|TRBD1|.
TGTGCCAGCAGCTTATCAGGGGGGGGAAATTCACCCCTCCACTTT
CASSLSGGGNSPLHF
>TRBJ1-4|TRBV7-8|.|.
TGTGCCAGCAGCTTAGGGAGAAGGCGGGGGCGCGGTGAAAAACTGTTTTTT
CASSLGRRRGRGEKLFF
>TRBJ1-1|TRBV9|.|once
TGTGCCAGCAGCGTAGAGGATAGCGAAGCTTTCTTT
CASSVEDSEAFF
>TRBJ1-5|TRBV6-5|TRBD1|.
TGTGCCAGCAGTTCGACAGGGTCGAGCAATCAGCCCCAGCATTTT
CASSSTGSSNQPQHF
>TRBJ2-4|TRBV13|.|.
TGTGCCAGCAGCTTTAGGGGCAAAAACATTCAGTACTTC
CASSFRGKNIQYF
>TRBJ1-2|TRBV5-1|.|.
TGCGCCAGCAGCTTGGAGCCCGGGAGCACTGGCTACACCTTC
CASSLEPGSTGYTF
>TRBJ2-7|TRBV29-1|.|.
TGCAGCGTTGAAATTAGCGGACTTCCTAACTACGAGCAGTACTTC
CSVEISGLPNYEQYF
>TRBJ2-7|TRBV5-1|TRBD2|.
TGCGCCAGCAGCGATGGGACTAGCGGGACCTACGAGCAGTACTTC
CASSDGTSGTYEQYF
>TRBJ2-2|TRBV19|TRBD2|.
TGTGCCAGTACCTCCTGGGGGAGGGCCGGCACCGGGGAGCTGTTTTTT
CASTSWGRAGTGELFF
>TRBJ2-1|TRBV12-5|.|.
TGTGCTAGTGGTCTCGCTTGGGAGCAGTTCTTC
CASGLAWEQFF
>TRBJ1-1|TRBV6-1|.|.
TGTGCCAGCAGTGAATCGGGGGCTGAAGCTTTCTTT
CASSESGAEAFF
>TRBJ1-1|TRBV7-9|.|.
TGTGCCAGCAGCTTAGTTGGGTCGGCCGGCACTGAAGCTTTCTTT
CASSLVGSAGTEAFF
>TRBJ2-7|TRBV4-2|.|few
TGTGCCAGCAGCCCAGGACTGGGAATCTGGGAGCAGTACTTC
CASSPGLGIWEQYF
>TRBJ1-2|TRBV5-4|.|.
TGTGCCAGCAGCTTGGGGGTCGACGGCCGGGATGGCTACACCTTC
CASSLGVDGRDGYTF
>TRBJ2-2|TRBV19|.|few
TGTGCCAGTAGTCATCAGGGGGGAAGCACCGGGGAGCTGTTTTTT
CASSHQGGSTGELFF
>TRBJ1-3|TRBV2|.|.
TGTGCCAGCAGTGATTTTGGAAACACCATATATTTT
CASSDFGNTIYF
>TRBJ2-3|TRBV5-4|.|.
TGTGCCAGCAGCTTGGCCCCGGGCACAGATACGCAGTATTTT
CASSLAPGTDTQYF
>TRBJ2-7|TRBV5-1|.|once
TGCGCCAGCGAAATTGGTGGGTACTCGAACGAGCAGTACTTC
CASEIGGYSNEQYF
>TRBJ2-5|TRBV7-7|.|few
TGTGCTAGCAGCTTGTCCCACTCGACTGGACAAGAGACCCAGTACTTC
CASSLSHSTGQETQYF
>TRBJ2-1|TRBV27|TRBD1|.
TGTGCCAGCAGGCGCGGGACAGGGAGTGGAAATGAGCAGTTCTTC
CASRRGTGSGNEQFF
>TRBJ2-2|TRBV2|.|.
TGTGCCAGCAGGGGCTTAGCGGCGAACACCGGGGAGCTGTTTTTT
CASRGLAANTGELFF
>TRBJ2-7|TRBV28|TRBD2|medium-sized
TGTGCCACTAGCGGGACCTTCTCCTACGAGCAGTACTTC
CATSGTFSYEQYF
>TRBJ1-2|TRBV7-2|.|few
TGTGCCAGCAGCTTAGACAGGGTTGGCGGCTACACCTTC
CASSLDRVGGYTF
>TRBJ1-2|TRBV28|TRBD1|few
TGTGCCAGCAGCACCGACAGGGGCTTGACCTTC
CASSTDRGLTF
>TRBJ2-7|TRBV28|TRBD1|.
TGTGCCAGCAGTCGAACAAGGGGACAGGGAGAATACGAGCAGTACTTC
CASSRTRGQGEYEQYF
>TRBJ1-5|TRBV7-9|.|.
TGTGCCAGCAGCTTACTCGGGACATGGAAGGGGCCCCAGCATTTT
CASSLLGTWKGPQHF
>TRBJ1-5|TRBV5-8|.|.
TGTGCCAGCAGCCCGGCCACCAGAACCAGGGGACGGATCGGCCACCAGCATTTT
CASSPATRTRGRIGHQHF
>TRBJ2-2|TRBV2|.|few
TGTGCCAGCAGTGAATTAGAGAACACCGGGGAGCTGTTTTTT
CASSELENTGELFF
>TRBJ2-7|TRBV11-2|.|.
TGTGCCAGCAGCCTCAATTCCGGGACCGCGAGCTCCTACGAGCAGTACTTC
CASSLNSGTASSYEQYF
>TRBJ1-5|TRBV18|.|few
TGTGCCAGCTCACAGTACGGGGCTTCGGAGCCCCAGCATTTT
CASSQYGASEPQHF
>TRBJ2-7|TRBV4-2|TRBD1|.
TGTGCCAGCAGCCAAGAGGGACAGCCAACCTACGAGCAGTACTTC
CASSQEGQPTYEQYF
>TRBJ1-5|TRBV28|.|.
TGTGCCAGCAGTTCATCAGGGGGCAATCAGCCCCAGCATTTT
CASSSSGGNQPQHF
>TRBJ1-3|TRBV18|TRBD1|.
TGTGCCAGCTCACCGGACAGGGCTGGAAACACCATATATTTT
CASSPDRAGNTIYF
>TRBJ2-6|TRBV7-9|.|few
TGTGCCAGCAGCTTATCCCGCTCTGGGGCCAACGTCCTGACTTTC
CASSLSRSGANVLTF
>TRBJ2-1|TRBV5-1|.|.
TGCGCCAGCAGCGGTGGGTACCCTTCAACTTACAATGAGCAGTTCTTC
CASSGGYPSTYNEQFF
>TRBJ1-1|TRBV28|.|few
TGTGCCTCGGGGGGCGGACCCAGAGGGGACACTGAAGCTTTCTTT
CASGGGPRGDTEAFF
>TRBJ1-1|TRBV19|TRBD1|.
TGTGCCAGTAGTATTGGGGACAGGGGGCAAACTGAAGCTTTCTTT
CASSIGDRGQTEAFF
>TRBJ2-5|TRBV7-8|.|few
TGTGCCAGCAGCTTCGACCAAGAGACCCAGTACTTC
CASSFDQETQYF
>TRBJ2-1|TRBV4-1|.|.
TGCGCCAGCAGCCAAGTGTCGGGGGCTGAGCAGTTCTTC
CASSQVSGAEQFF
>TRBJ2-7|TRBV19|.|.
TGTGCCAGTAGTATAGACAGGGGAACCTACGAGCAGTACTTC
CASSIDRGTYEQYF
>TRBJ1-6|TRBV18|.|.
TGTGCCAGCTCTCCCGGACAAGGAAGTACTTCACCCCTCCACTTT
CASSPGQGSTSPLHF
>TRBJ1-5|TRBV19|.|few
TGTGCCAGTAGTATAGATCAGTGGGGCAATCAGCCCCAGCATTTT
CASSIDQWGNQPQHF
>TRBJ2-1|TRBV5-6|.|.
TGTGCCAGCAGCTTGTACTCGGGGACCCATTCCCCCAATGAGCAGTTCTTC
CASSLYSGTHSPNEQFF
>TRBJ2-1|TRBV6-5|.|.
TGTGCCAGCAGTTATAGCTACGCGAATGAGCAGTTCTTC
CASSYSYANEQFF
>TRBJ2-2|TRBV28|TRBD1|.
TGTGCCAGCAGGGTGGTAGGACAGGCGAACACCGGGGAGCTGTTTTTT
CASRVVGQANTGELFF